This TCR beta chain originates from a study of CD8 T cell repertoires and HIV-1 epitope variants. Study-wide context: Twenty-five autologous and known Gag and Nef epitope variant peptides each stimulated T cells separately. Control wells had CMV/EBV/flu peptides, negative Ebola AY9, or no peptide.

Germline values: CDR1 MNHEY, CDR2 SVGAGI. The CDR3 loop spans 16 amino acids. V dropped 0 bases and J dropped 5 bases, with 14 bases sitting between them. Concerning this clone: Antigen: not known.

General study results and limits: Of some ten antigen-specific beta clonotypes, about six appeared to cross-react with escape variants.

TCR beta CDR3 was sequenced at survey depth on immunoSEQ. Data came from immunoSEQ multiplex PCR; TCRdb stores just in-frame clones and leaves some out. The repertoire holds a few thousand clones, about 65% seen once, with around 43% in the top ten. This TCR derives from a male donor with HIV. Sequenced: cultured CD8+ T cells derived from PBMCs. The rearrangement joins TRBV6-5 to TRBJ2-1; perhaps D is TRBD1 or TRBD2 (5 bases each). This CDR3 reads CASSYSNLGDNNEQFF. The CDR3 coding sequence is TGTGCCAGCAGTTACTCGAACTTGGGGGATAACAATGAGCAGTTCTTC.